These T cell receptor beta chains were read from a single sample in a study of T cell clusters in autoimmune cytopenias. TCRdb processed the multiplex PCR reads again and assigns one entry to each CDR3 protein, with no DNA. The listing contains some 1,300 distinct CDR3 sequences. Specimen: peripheral blood. Source of these receptors: a human donor with an autoimmune cytopenia or autoimmune hepatitis (not recorded which). The CDR3 runs from the conserved cysteine through the conserved F or W. Only some rows state a clone size, as once, few, many or a class for expanded clones.

size	V	J	CDR3
.	TRBV24-1	TRBJ2-1	CATGLAGVNEQFF
.	TRBV7-9	TRBJ1-4	CASSPKTATNEKLFF
.	TRBV14	TRBJ2-1	CASSQDIYRGNEQFF
.	TRBV7-9	TRBJ1-3	CASSTPALGNTIYF
medium-sized	TRBV27	TRBJ2-3	CASRSTSGGSTDTQYF
.	TRBV27	TRBJ1-2	CASSPQAAGYGYTF
.	TRBV27	TRBJ1-6	CASSLRLESPLHF
.	TRBV20-1	TRBJ2-3	CSAPGTSGRLTDTQYF
.	TRBV11-2	TRBJ2-7	CASSSSIGQESYEQYF
medium-sized	TRBV19	TRBJ2-1	CASSILTSSLQGEQFF
.	TRBV10-3	TRBJ1-2	CAISRQGTGYGYTF
.	TRBV18	TRBJ1-5	CASSPRQMSSNQPQHF
.	TRBV7-6	TRBJ2-7	CASSLGGPGLAGGYEQYF
.	TRBV6-2/TRBV6-3	TRBJ2-5	CASSRGLAGYKETQYF
.	TRBV6-5	TRBJ2-1	CASRRLAGGRVDNEQFF
.	TRBV12-5	TRBJ2-1	CASGPGLSQWHEQFF
.	TRBV18	TRBJ2-7	CASSPPTPGAYEQYF
large	TRBV29-1	TRBJ2-7	CSVASGGSSYEQYF
medium-sized	TRBV30	TRBJ2-1	CAWREGFGGRARPHNEQFF
.	TRBV24-1	TRBJ2-3	CATSEGGGSTDTQYF
.	TRBV20-1	TRBJ2-5	CSAIRDFQETQYF
medium-sized	TRBV5-4	TRBJ2-3	CASSLAAGVTDTQYF
.	TRBV20-1	TRBJ1-2	CSAQDRANYGYTF
.	TRBV12-3/TRBV12-4	TRBJ2-7	CASSLGRPSYEQYF
.	TRBV7-2	TRBJ2-3	CASSLGVVSTDTQYF
medium-sized	TRBV19	TRBJ1-1	CASKGSTEAFF
medium-sized	TRBV5-4	TRBJ2-7	CASSLGLSGSYEQYF
.	TRBV5-4	TRBJ1-5	CASSFFGSNQPQHF
.	TRBV27	TRBJ1-1	CASSIAGTGGVLDVFF
.	TRBV5-6	TRBJ1-5	CASSRDRGLVQPQHF
.	TRBV7-6	TRBJ2-5	CASSLARRQARQETQYF
.	TRBV11-1	TRBJ2-2	CASSPLGGGTGELFF
.	TRBV10-3	TRBJ2-1	CAISDLPTSGNYNEQFF
medium-sized	TRBV19	TRBJ2-2	CASRTGTGITGELFF
.	TRBV20-1	TRBJ2-7	CSAPGQGLSYEQYF
.	TRBV11-3	TRBJ2-5	CASSLVQGKETQYF
.	TRBV20-1	TRBJ1-2	CSATPGQGASYGYTF
medium-sized	TRBV5-1	TRBJ1-1	CASYRDVKNTEAFF
.	TRBV29-1	TRBJ2-1	CSVASGGSSYNEQFF
.	TRBV18	TRBJ2-1	CASSPPSLVKQFF